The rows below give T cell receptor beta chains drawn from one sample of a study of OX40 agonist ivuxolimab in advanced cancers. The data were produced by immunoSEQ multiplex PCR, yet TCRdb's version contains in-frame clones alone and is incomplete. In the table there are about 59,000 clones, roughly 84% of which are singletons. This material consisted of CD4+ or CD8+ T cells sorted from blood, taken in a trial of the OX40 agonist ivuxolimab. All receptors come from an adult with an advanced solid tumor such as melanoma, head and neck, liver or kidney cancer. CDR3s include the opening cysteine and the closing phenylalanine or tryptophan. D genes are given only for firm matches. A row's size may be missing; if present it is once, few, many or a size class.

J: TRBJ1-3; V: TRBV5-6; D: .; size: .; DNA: TGTGCCAGCAGCTTGGGCACAGGGTACGGAAACACCATATATTTT; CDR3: CASSLGTGYGNTIYF
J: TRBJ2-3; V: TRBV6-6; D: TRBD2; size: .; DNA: TGTGCCAGCAGTTACAGATCGGGACTAGCGGGGTATACGCAGTATTTT; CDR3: CASSYRSGLAGYTQYF
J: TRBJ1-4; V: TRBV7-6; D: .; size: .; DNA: TGTGCCAGCAGCTTCCCCCCCCGCGGGCGGGCGGGAGGAAAACTGTTTTTT; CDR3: CASSFPPRGRAGGKLFF
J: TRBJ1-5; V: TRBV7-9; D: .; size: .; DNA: TGTGCCAGCAGCCCACCTGGGGATCATCAGCCCCAGCATTTT; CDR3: CASSPPGDHQPQHF
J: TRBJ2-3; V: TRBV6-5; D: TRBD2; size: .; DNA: TGTGCCAGCAGTTCTAGCGGGAGATCAGATACGCAGTATTTT; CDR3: CASSSSGRSDTQYF
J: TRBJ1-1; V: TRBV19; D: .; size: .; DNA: TGTGCCAGTAGTATAGCACAGCCGAACACTGAAGCTTTCTTT; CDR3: CASSIAQPNTEAFF
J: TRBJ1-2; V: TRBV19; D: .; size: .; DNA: TGTGCCAGTTGGGGTAGAACTAACTATGGCTACACCTTC; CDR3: CASWGRTNYGYTF
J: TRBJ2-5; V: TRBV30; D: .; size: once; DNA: TGTGCCTGGAGTGTACGGAAGGGGGGAGAGACCCAGTACTTC; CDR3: CAWSVRKGGETQYF
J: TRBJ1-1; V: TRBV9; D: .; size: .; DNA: TGTGCCAGCAGCGTAGTGGCAGGTCTGAACACTGAAGCTTTCTTT; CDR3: CASSVVAGLNTEAFF
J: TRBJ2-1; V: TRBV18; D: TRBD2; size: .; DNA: TGTGCCAGCTCACCCGGACTAGCGAGCTCCTACAATGAGCAGTTCTTC; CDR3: CASSPGLASSYNEQFF
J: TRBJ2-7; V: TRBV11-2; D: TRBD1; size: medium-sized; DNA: TGTGCCAGCAGCTTAGCGACAGGGTTGGGCCACGAGCAGTACTTC; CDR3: CASSLATGLGHEQYF
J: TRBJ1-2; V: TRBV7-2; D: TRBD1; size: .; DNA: TGTGCCAGCAGCTCCCGGACAGGGAGATTAGTCTACACCTTC; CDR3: CASSSRTGRLVYTF
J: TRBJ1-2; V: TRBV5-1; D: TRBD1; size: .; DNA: TGCGCCAGCAGCTCCCAATCCGGGACAGAGGGGAGGCATGGCTACACCTTC; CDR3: CASSSQSGTEGRHGYTF
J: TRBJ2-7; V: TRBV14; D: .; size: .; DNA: TGTGCCAGCAGCCAAGGCAGCAAGACCTACGAGCAGTACTTC; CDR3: CASSQGSKTYEQYF
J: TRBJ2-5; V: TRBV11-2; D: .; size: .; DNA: TGTGCCAGCAGCTTAAACGGCGGAGAGACCCAGTACTTC; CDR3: CASSLNGGETQYF
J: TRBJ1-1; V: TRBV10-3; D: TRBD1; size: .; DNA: TGTGCCATCAGCGGGACAGGGGGTGAGACTGAAGCTTTCTTT; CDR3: CAISGTGGETEAFF
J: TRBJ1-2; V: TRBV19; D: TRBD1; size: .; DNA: TGTGCCAGTAGTAAAATCCGGGACAGGGGTCGGAACTATGGCTACACCTTC; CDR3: CASSKIRDRGRNYGYTF
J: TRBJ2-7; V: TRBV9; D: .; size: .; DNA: TGTGCCAGCAGCGCCGATCTGGGACGGTCCTACGAGCAGTACTTC; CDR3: CASSADLGRSYEQYF
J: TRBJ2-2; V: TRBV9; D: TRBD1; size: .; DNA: TGTGCCAGCAGCGTAGTAGGGACAGCGAACACCGGGGAGCTGTTTTTT; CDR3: CASSVVGTANTGELFF
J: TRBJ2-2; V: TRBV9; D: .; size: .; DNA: TGTGCCAGCAGCGTAGGAGGCACCGGGGAGCTGTTTTTT; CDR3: CASSVGGTGELFF